The 22 T cell receptor beta chains below were found in one sample sequenced in a study of cytomegalovirus exposure and HLA in healthy donors. The primer mix had 60 Vbeta and 13 Jbeta primers. The assay was immunoSEQ multiplex PCR, and TCRdb's table has in-frame clones only and misses some. The sample consists of about 180,000 clones, just over 75% of them appearing once. Specimen: PBMCs. These TCRs come from a woman aged 60-75 years in good health and CMV-seropositive.

The V call is TRBV5-1, the J call TRBJ2-1; D is unclear. The germline V gene encodes CDR1 SGHRS and CDR2 YFSETQ. V was shortened by 4 bases and J by 0 bases, with 8 bases between the two germline ends. CDR3 size: 14 residues. CDR3 loop: CASSTYGSYNEQFF. The CDR3 DNA reads TGCGCCAGCAGCACGTACGGCTCCTACAATGAGCAGTTCTTC. Full variable domain (rest looked up from reference TRBV5-1 and TRBJ2-1): KAGVTQTPRYLIKTRGQQVTLSCSPISGHRSVSWYQQTPGQGLQFLFEYFSETQRNKGNFPGRFSGRQFSNSRSEMNVSTLELGDSALYLCASSTYGSYNEQFFGPGTRLTVL.

The chain links TRBV4-1 to TRBJ2-1; a weak D match, TRBD2 (6 bases). V was trimmed by 3 bases and J by 0 bases, leaving 12 bases between them. Germline CDR1 MGHRA, CDR2 YSYEKL. The CDR3 runs to 16 residues. The CDR3, as DNA: TGCGCCAGCAGCCACGGGACTTCCAGCTCCTACAATGAGCAGTTCTTC. Its protein is CASSHGTSSSYNEQFF.

The rearrangement joins TRBV29-1 to TRBJ1-2, with D perhaps matching TRBD1 (6 bases). This CDR3 is 14 amino acids long. V was clipped by 0 bases and J by 7 bases, with 15 bases between them. Per the germline V gene, CDR1 is SQVTM and CDR2 is ANQGSEA. CDR3 protein: CSVEDRNREGGYTF. The CDR3 DNA follows: TGCAGCGTTGAAGATCGTAACAGGGAAGGTGGCTACACCTTC.

The rearrangement joins TRBV30 to TRBJ2-3; 9 positions match TRBD1. This CDR3 region has 15 residues. With 2 bases clipped from V and 2 bases from J, the junction kept 5 bases outside the gene matches. Looked up from germline, CDR1 is GTSNPN and CDR2 is SVGIG (reference sequence). Here the CDR3 DNA reads TGTGCCTGGAGTAAGGGACAGGGCTTCACAGATACGCAGTATTTT. This codes for CAWSKGQGFTDTQYF.

This chain uses TRBV18 with TRBJ1-3; 12 bases align to TRBD1. J lost 0 bases, V lost 1 base, and 10 bases had no gene match. The CDR3 consists of 20 residues. Germline CDR1 and CDR2: KGHSH and LQKENI. The CDR3 DNA sequence: TGTGCCAGCTCACCACTTGGGACAGGGGGCGGTCGGATCTCTGGAAACACCATATATTTT. Translated: CASSPLGTGGGRISGNTIYF.

The J gene is TRBJ1-4, the V gene TRBV25-1; D is perhaps TRBD1 (6 bases). The CDR3 extends over 13 amino acids. Germline V gives CDR1 MGHDK, CDR2 SYGVNS. The germline V and J ends were trimmed by 3 bases and 9 bases, with 11 bases remaining between them. The CDR3 sequence is CASSEGGLKKLFF. Here the CDR3 DNA reads TGTGCCAGCAGTGAGGGGGGGCTGAAAAAACTGTTTTTT.

The chain joins TRBV28 to TRBJ2-5; 7 positions agree with TRBD1. Trimming cost V 1 base and J 2 bases; bases outside gene matches: 10. The CDR3 spans 17 residues. Germline V lookup: CDR1 MDHEN, CDR2 SYDVKM. CDR3 sequence (DNA): TGTGCCAGCAGTTTATTCTACAGGGGCCGTTCTCAAGAGACCCAGTACTTC. Protein product: CASSLFYRGRSQETQYF.

V gene TRBV6-5 combines with J gene TRBJ1-5; TRBD1 is a possible D gene (6 bases). Trimming stripped 6 bases from V and 7 bases from J, with 10 bases between. The germline V gene encodes CDR1 MNHEY and CDR2 SVGAGI. This CDR3 spans 12 amino acids. Here the CDR3 DNA reads TGTGCCAGCAGCCCCAGGGGCCAGCCCCAGCATTTT. It specifies CASSPRGQPQHF.

The V gene is TRBV9, the J gene TRBJ2-6; 8 nucleotides align to TRBD1. This CDR3 has 18 residues. Trimming at V came to 2 bases and at J to 0 bases, leaving 7 bases not matched to a gene. Per germline, CDR1 SGDLS and CDR2 YYNGEE. In DNA, the CDR3 is TGTGCCAGCAGCGTGTTGGGGACAGGACTCTCTGGGGCCAACGTCCTGACTTTC. Translating it yields CASSVLGTGLSGANVLTF.

The rearrangement uses TRBV6-5 and TRBJ2-1, with 7 bases matching TRBD1. V shed 10 bases, J shed 0 bases, and the junction held 6 bases outside the gene matches. This CDR3 region has 14 residues. Per germline, CDR1 MNHEY and CDR2 SVGAGI. CDR3 in amino acids: CATFRQGSYNEQFF. CDR3 bases: TGTGCCACCTTCCGACAGGGCTCCTACAATGAGCAGTTCTTC.

The rearrangement links TRBV27 to TRBJ2-2; TRBD1 agrees at 10 bases. Germline V gives CDR1 MNHEY, CDR2 SMNVEV (reference sequence). CDR3 length equals 17 residues. V trimming: 6 bases; J trimming: 1 base; junction bases outside the gene matches: 8. The chain's CDR3 is CASSDRGQRRNTGELFF. The CDR3 region has the DNA TGTGCCAGCAGCGACAGGGGGCAAAGAAGGAACACCGGGGAGCTGTTTTTT.

This sequence joins TRBV21-1 and TRBJ2-5; TRBD2, the table's D call, was not compared with the DNA. TRBV21-1 counts as a pseudogene. The CDR3 runs 13 residues. CDR3 nucleotide sequence: TGTGCCAGCACCTATTCCTGGAGAGAGACCCAGTACTTC. As protein: CASTYSWRETQYF.

This chain connects TRBV5-1 to TRBJ1-4; unclear D gene. The CDR3 sequence is 14 residues long. Per the germline V gene, CDR1 is SGHRS and CDR2 is YFSETQ. V was trimmed by 3 bases and J by 0 bases, leaving 6 bases between them. The CDR3 sequence is CASSSSPTNEKLFF. CDR3 DNA sequence: TGCGCCAGCAGCTCGAGCCCAACTAATGAAAAACTGTTTTTT.

With regard to this clone: Germline is not matched at one junction end, which may reflect a read error. This sequence joins TRBV7-3 and TRBJ1-2; TRBD1 matches 8 bases. The length of the CDR3 is 14 residues. The germline V gene encodes CDR1 SGHTA and CDR2 FQGTGA. The CDR3 nucleotides are TGTACCAGCACCAGCCCCGGGACAGGCTATGGCTACACCTTC. This codes for CTSTSPGTGYGYTF.

The V and J genes are TRBV28 and TRBJ1-1, with 10 nucleotides matching TRBD1. CDR1 MDHEN and CDR2 SYDVKM come from the germline V gene. The CDR3 sequence is 16 residues long. V lost 5 bases and J lost 5; bases outside the gene matches: 11. The CDR3 reads CASSGTGTGVATEAFF. In DNA, the CDR3 is TGTGCCAGCAGTGGAACCGGGACAGGGGTGGCGACTGAAGCTTTCTTT.

The rearrangement uses TRBV5-1 and TRBJ2-3; 10 nucleotides align to TRBD2. This CDR3 comprises 16 residues. V shed 0 bases, J shed 4 bases, and the junction held 5 bases outside the gene matches. Germline V gene data show CDR1 as SGHRS and CDR2 as YFSETQ. Here the CDR3 reads CASSLEPSGGADTQYF. CDR3 nucleotide sequence: TGCGCCAGCAGCTTGGAGCCTAGCGGGGGTGCAGATACGCAGTATTTT.

This clone has a handful of counts. The chain combines TRBV7-9 with TRBJ1-4; a weak D match, TRBD1 (5 bases). The CDR3 sequence is 15 residues long. V was shortened by 0 bases and J by 8 bases, with 13 bases between the two germline ends. Per the germline V gene, CDR1 is SEHNR and CDR2 is FQNEAQ (reference sequence). The CDR3 nucleotides read TGTGCCAGCAGCTTAGCGGGGCAGGGAAACGAAAAACTGTTTTTT. It is translated as CASSLAGQGNEKLFF.

There are a few counts of this clone. This sequence joins TRBV6-5 and TRBJ2-1; 7 bases match TRBD2. CDR1 MNHEY and CDR2 SVGAGI come from the germline V gene. CDR3 length equals 14 residues. V lost 9 bases, J lost 7 bases, and 12 bases stayed unmatched. In DNA form, the CDR3 reads TGTGCCAGTCGGAGACTAGCCCCCTGGAATGAGCAGTTCTTC. Translation gives CASRRLAPWNEQFF.

The genes are TRBV30 and TRBJ2-7, with 7 bases that match TRBD1. J was trimmed by 2 bases and V by 3 bases; bases with no gene match: 13. This CDR3 contains 16 residues. Germline V gene lookup returns CDR1 GTSNPN and CDR2 SVGIG (reference sequence). DNA of the CDR3: TGTGCCTGGAGCAAAGCACAGGGGTTCCATCCCTACGAGCAGTACTTC. Amino acid sequence: CAWSKAQGFHPYEQYF.

The chain couples TRBV5-1 to TRBJ2-1, with TRBD2 as a possible D gene (6 bases). Germline V gene sequence: CDR1 SGHRS, CDR2 YFSETQ. The CDR3 runs 15 residues. Trimming pared 4 bases from V and 10 bases from J, leaving 21 bases between. This CDR3 is CASSPGIGGPKEQFF. CDR3 DNA: TGCGCCAGCAGCCCGGGAATTGGAGGGCCGAAGGAGCAGTTCTTC.

This chain connects TRBV9 to TRBJ1-2; 8 nucleotides agree with TRBD1. V lost 4 bases and J lost 4; bases outside the gene matches: 9. CDR3 length: 15 amino acids. The germline CDR1 and CDR2 sequences are SGDLS and YYNGEE. This chain's CDR3 is CASSPRDRSPYGYTF. CDR3 DNA sequence: TGTGCCAGCAGCCCCCGGGACAGGTCTCCCTATGGCTACACCTTC.

This chain connects TRBV6-5 to TRBJ1-1, with 7 bases lining up with TRBD1. CDR3 length equals 16 residues. The germline V gene has CDR1 MNHEY and CDR2 SVGAGI. Trimming cost V 4 bases and J 5 bases; bases outside gene matches: 13. The chain's CDR3 is CASSSGTVQKGTEAFF. The CDR3 DNA is TGTGCCAGCAGTTCCGGGACAGTCCAAAAGGGGACTGAAGCTTTCTTT.